This T cell receptor (beta chain) was sequenced in a study of CD8 T cells in ankylosing spondylitis. Generation of TCR beta libraries employed quantitative 5'-RACE incorporating molecular barcodes. TCRdb reprocessed the 5' RACE reads via MiXCR and lists one record per CDR3 protein. This table has roughly 700,000 distinct CDR3 sequences, around 20% appearing once. The CDR3 loop spans 16 amino acids. CDR1 and CDR2 from the germline V gene are DFQATT and SNEGSKA (reference sequence). Findings and limits, study-wide: Matched ankylosing spondylitis synovial fluid reportedly contained a significantly enriched population of disease-linked clones. Ankylosing spondylitis blood appeared to carry a characteristic TCR beta motif of seven to nine highly homologous variants.

To note about this clonotype: Its specificity is not known. A junction end diverges from the germline sequence, so it may reflect a read error.

The TCR was taken from a male donor with ankylosing spondylitis. The V call is TRBV20-1, the J call TRBJ2-2, with D tentatively TRBD1 (5 bases). Sequencing input: blood, either unsorted or a sorted T cell fraction (not recorded which). CDR3: CCARDPQGRNTGELFF. The CDR3 DNA is TGCTGTGCTAGAGATCCGCAGGGTCGAAACACCGGGGAGCTGTTTTTT.